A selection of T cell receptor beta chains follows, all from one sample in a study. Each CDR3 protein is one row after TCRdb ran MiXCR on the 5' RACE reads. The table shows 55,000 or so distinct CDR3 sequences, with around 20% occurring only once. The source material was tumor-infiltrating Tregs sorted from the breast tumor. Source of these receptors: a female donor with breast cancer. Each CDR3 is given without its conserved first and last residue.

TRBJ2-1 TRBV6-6 ASSPTGGSYNEQF
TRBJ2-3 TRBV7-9 ASSRRAGGHADTQY
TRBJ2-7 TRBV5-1 ASSSSGQTYEQY
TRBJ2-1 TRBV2 ASSEPLYSEQF
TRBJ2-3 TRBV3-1 ASSGGGGRTDTQY
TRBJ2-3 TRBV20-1 SARILAGPNTDTQY
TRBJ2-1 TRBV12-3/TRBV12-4 ASSPLAGSYNEQF
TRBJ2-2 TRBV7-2 ASSLGLPTRELF
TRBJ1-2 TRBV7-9 ASSLTNYGYT
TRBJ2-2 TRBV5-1 ASSLRQGNTGELF
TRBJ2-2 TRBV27 ARVELF
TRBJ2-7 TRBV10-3 AIKECLSYEQY
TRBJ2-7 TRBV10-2 ASSESPAGDDEQY
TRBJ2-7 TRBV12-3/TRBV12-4 ASSLDTGTQYEQY
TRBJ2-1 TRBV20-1 SAELSAGRIYNEQF
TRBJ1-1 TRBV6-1 ASSDPGLPSTEAF
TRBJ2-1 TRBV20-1 SARSGGYNEQC
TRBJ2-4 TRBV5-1 ASSPSGQGVENIQY
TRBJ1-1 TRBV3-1 ASSRGPEGHEAF
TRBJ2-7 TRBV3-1 ASSQGGRGEQY
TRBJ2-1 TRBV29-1 SVGAGRSSYNEQF